Sequencing of this TCR beta chain was carried out in a study of regulatory T cells in long-lasting Graves disease. The CDR3 sequence is 17 residues long. Germline loops: CDR1 SGHRS, CDR2 YFSETQ. V dropped 0 bases and J dropped 1 base, with 15 bases sitting between them. This clonotype has only a few counts. Arm-PCR of CDR3 regions with iRepertoire HTBI primers generated TCR beta libraries. TCRdb reanalysed the multiplex PCR reads using MiXCR and keeps one entry per CDR3 protein. The sample has fewer than 500,000 distinct CDR3 sequences, under 20% seen once; the top ten hold 12%. Time point noted: newly diagnosed GD, antithyroid drugs for less than 3 months. The authors made the TCR library using RNA they extracted from PBMCs. The same sample was also used in a study of T cells in Graves' hyperthyroidism and ophthalmopathy. That work states: Calling Graves' hyperthyroidism stable meant ophthalmopathy did not progress within 18 months.

The sample in question was peripheral blood mononuclear cells (PBMCs), obtained at new diagnosis, from a patient treated with antithyroid drugs. This receptor was obtained from a man aged 35 to 55 with Graves disease. The J gene is TRBJ2-3, the V gene TRBV5-1; D is possibly TRBD2 (6 bases). The CDR3 reads CASSLAITSQRTDTQYF. The CDR3 bases are TGCGCCAGCAGCTTGGCTATCACTAGCCAGCGCACAGATACGCAGTATTTT.